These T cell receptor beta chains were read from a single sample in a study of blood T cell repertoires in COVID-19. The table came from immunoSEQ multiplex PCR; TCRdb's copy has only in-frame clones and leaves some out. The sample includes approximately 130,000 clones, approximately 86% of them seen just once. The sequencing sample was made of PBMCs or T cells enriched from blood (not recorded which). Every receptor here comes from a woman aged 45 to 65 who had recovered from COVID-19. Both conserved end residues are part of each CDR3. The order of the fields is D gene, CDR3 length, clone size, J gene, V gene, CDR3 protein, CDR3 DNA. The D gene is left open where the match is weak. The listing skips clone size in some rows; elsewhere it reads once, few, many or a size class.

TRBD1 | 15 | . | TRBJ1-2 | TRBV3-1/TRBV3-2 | CASSLGTGANYGYTF | TGTGCCAGCAGCCTGGGGACAGGTGCTAACTATGGCTACACCTTC
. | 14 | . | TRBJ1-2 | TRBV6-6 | CASSYVLSGYGYTF | TGTGCCAGCAGTTACGTGTTGTCAGGCTATGGCTACACCTTC
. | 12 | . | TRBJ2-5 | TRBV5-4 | CASSASQETQYF | TGTGCCAGCAGCGCCAGCCAAGAGACCCAGTACTTC
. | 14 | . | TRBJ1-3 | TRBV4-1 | CASSPWAAGNTIYF | TGCGCCAGCAGCCCCTGGGCAGCTGGAAACACCATATATTTT
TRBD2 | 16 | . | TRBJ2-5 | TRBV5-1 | CASSLIGGGAGETQYF | TGCGCCAGCAGCTTGATTGGCGGGGGGGCCGGGGAGACCCAGTACTTC
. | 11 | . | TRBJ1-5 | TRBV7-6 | CAITGHQPQHF | TGTGCCATCACAGGGCATCAGCCCCAGCATTTT
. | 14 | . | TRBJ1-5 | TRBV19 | CAATRRNSNQPQHF | TGTGCCGCAACGAGGCGGAATAGCAATCAGCCCCAGCATTTT
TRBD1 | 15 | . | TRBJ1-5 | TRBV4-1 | CASSHRGRANQPQHF | TGCGCCAGCAGCCACAGGGGGCGAGCCAATCAGCCCCAGCATTTT
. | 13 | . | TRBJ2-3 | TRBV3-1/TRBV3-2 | CASSPLGADTQYF | TGTGCCAGCAGCCCCCTAGGGGCAGATACGCAGTATTTT
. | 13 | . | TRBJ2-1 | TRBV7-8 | CASNLQGGYEQFF | TGTGCCAGCAATTTACAGGGGGGGTATGAGCAGTTCTTC
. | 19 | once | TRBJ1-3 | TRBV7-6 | CASSLVPDQGSYSGNTIYF | TGTGCCAGCAGCTTAGTACCGGACCAGGGGTCCTACTCTGGAAACACCATATATTTT
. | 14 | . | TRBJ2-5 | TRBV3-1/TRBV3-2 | CASSQDPSSGTQYF | TGTGCCAGCAGCCAAGATCCGAGTTCCGGGACCCAGTACTTC
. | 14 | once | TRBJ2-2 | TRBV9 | CASSKGTNTGELFF | TGTGCCAGCAGCAAGGGGACGAACACCGGGGAGCTGTTTTTT
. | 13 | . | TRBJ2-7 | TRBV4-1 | CASSEQPSYEQYF | TGCGCCAGCAGCGAACAGCCCTCCTACGAGCAGTACTTC
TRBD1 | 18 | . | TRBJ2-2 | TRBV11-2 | CASSTVTGGVTYPGELFF | TGTGCCAGCAGCACGGTCACAGGGGGCGTTACATATCCCGGGGAGCTGTTTTTT
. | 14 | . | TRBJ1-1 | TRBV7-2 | CASSLRRGNTEAFF | TGTGCCAGCAGCTTACGCCGGGGAAACACTGAAGCTTTCTTT
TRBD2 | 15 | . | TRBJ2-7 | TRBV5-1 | CASSLGVAGAHEQYF | TGCGCCAGCAGCCTGGGGGTAGCGGGGGCCCACGAGCAGTACTTC
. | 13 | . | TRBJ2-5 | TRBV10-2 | CAGGGTYRETQYF | TGCGCCGGCGGAGGGACCTACAGGGAGACCCAGTACTTC
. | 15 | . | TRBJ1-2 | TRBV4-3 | CASSQAPQGNYGYTF | TGCGCCAGCAGCCAAGCTCCACAGGGCAACTATGGCTACACCTTC
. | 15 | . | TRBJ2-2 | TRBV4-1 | CASSQGQPNTGELFF | TGCGCCAGCAGCCAAGGACAACCGAACACCGGGGAGCTGTTTTTT
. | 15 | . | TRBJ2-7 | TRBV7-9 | CASSLGGVRAYEQYF | TGTGCCAGCAGCTTAGGGGGCGTCAGGGCCTACGAGCAGTACTTC
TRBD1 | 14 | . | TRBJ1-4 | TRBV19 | CASKFLTGAEKLFF | TGTGCCAGTAAATTCTTGACAGGGGCTGAAAAACTGTTTTTT
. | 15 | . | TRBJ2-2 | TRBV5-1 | CASSRSDSNTGELFF | TGCGCCAGCAGTAGGTCGGACTCGAACACCGGGGAGCTGTTTTTT
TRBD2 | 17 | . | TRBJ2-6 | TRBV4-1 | CASSQGLAGAGANVLTF | TGCGCCAGCAGCCAAGGACTAGCGGGGGCTGGGGCCAACGTCCTGACTTTC
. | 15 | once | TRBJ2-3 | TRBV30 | CAWSVGLGDADTQYF | TGTGCCTGGAGTGTGGGGCTCGGCGATGCAGATACGCAGTATTTT
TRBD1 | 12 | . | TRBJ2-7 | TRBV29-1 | CSAGQEAYEQYF | TGCAGCGCAGGACAGGAAGCCTACGAGCAGTACTTC
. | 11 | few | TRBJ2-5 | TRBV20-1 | CSAPRGETQYF | TGCAGTGCCCCCCGGGGGGAGACCCAGTACTTC
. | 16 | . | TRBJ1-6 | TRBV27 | CASSSTKSSYNSPLHF | TGTGCCAGCAGTTCGACAAAGAGCTCCTATAATTCACCCCTCCACTTT
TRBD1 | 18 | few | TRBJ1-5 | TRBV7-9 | CASSRQGVGALSNQPQHF | TGTGCCAGCAGCCGACAGGGAGTCGGAGCCTTGAGCAATCAGCCCCAGCATTTT
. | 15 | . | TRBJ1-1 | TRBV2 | CASMIGGVLNTEAFF | TGTGCCAGCATGATAGGGGGGGTTCTGAACACTGAAGCTTTCTTT
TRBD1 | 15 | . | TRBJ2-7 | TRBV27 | CASSSGQGFRYEQYF | TGTGCCAGCAGTTCGGGACAGGGGTTCAGGTACGAGCAGTACTTC
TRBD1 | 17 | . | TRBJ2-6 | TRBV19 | CASSKGTGETGANVLTF | TGTGCCAGTAGTAAGGGGACAGGGGAGACAGGGGCCAACGTCCTGACTTTC
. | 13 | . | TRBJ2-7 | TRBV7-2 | CASSLSRSYEQYF | TGTGCCAGCAGCTTAAGTAGGAGCTACGAGCAGTACTTC
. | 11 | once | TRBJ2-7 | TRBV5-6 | CASSSSYEQYF | TGTGCCAGCAGCTCTTCCTACGAGCAGTACTTC
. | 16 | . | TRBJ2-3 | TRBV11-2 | CASSPRSVRFTDTQYF | TGTGCCAGCAGCCCACGTAGCGTGAGGTTCACAGATACGCAGTATTTT
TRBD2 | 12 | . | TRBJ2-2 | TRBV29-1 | CSVEGGSGELFF | TGCAGCGTTGAAGGCGGGAGCGGGGAGCTGTTTTTT